This note documents a single TCR beta chain sequence. Its antigen is unknown. Other DNA variants within this sample encode the same CDR3. This specimen belongs to a study of shared clonotypes between healthy human individuals. CDR1 GTSNPN and CDR2 SVGIG come from the germline V gene (reference sequence). Trimming cost V 1 base and J 2 bases, with 6 bases left between them. The CDR3 consists of 14 residues. CD45RO-negative, CCR7-selected cells formed the naive CD8 fraction, which excluded terminally differentiated effector memory CD45RA+ cells. Adults of Caucasian background living in Nashville, Tennessee made up all donors. Whole-study results and caveats: Generally, estimated richness proved larger in naive subsets than it did in memory subsets. Rarefaction gave evidence that sorted-subset sequencing remained incomplete despite large depth.

Around 30,000 T cell genomes (about 210 ng DNA) went into each sorted-subset replicate. Only in-frame clones appear in the TCRdb table, and some are missing; sequencing was by immunoSEQ multiplex PCR. The data hold about 2.1 million clones, with 90% to 95% observed a single time. The sample was naive CD8+ T cells from PBMCs. The chain is built from TRBV30 and TRBJ2-6; D is perhaps TRBD2 (5 bases). The clonotype originates from a man aged 18 to 30 in good health. Some clones in this sample may be carry-over from other donors' samples. The CDR3 region is CAWSEGAGANVLTF. Here the CDR3 DNA reads TGTGCCTGGAGTGAGGGAGCTGGGGCCAACGTCCTGACTTTC. Full variable domain (remainder filled in from reference TRBV30 and TRBJ2-6): SQTIHQWPATLVQPVGSPLSLECTVEGTSNPNLYWYRQAAGRGLQLLFYSVGIGQISSEVPQNLSASRPQDRQFILSSKKLLLSDSGFYLCAWSEGAGANVLTFGAGSRLTVL.